This passage covers 13 T cell receptor beta chains from one sample sequenced in a study of cytomegalovirus exposure and HLA in healthy donors. This PCR relied on a set of 60 Vbeta primers and 13 Jbeta primers. Measured with immunoSEQ multiplex PCR; TCRdb has only the in-frame clones, and not every one. The sample totals about 130,000 clones; its top ten clones hold more than 1.5%. Sequencing input: PBMCs. Receptor source: a middle-aged woman in good health and CMV-seropositive.

J is TRBJ2-7 and V is TRBV5-6, with 10 bases aligning to TRBD1. The V segment lost 4 bases and the J segment 4 bases; nucleotides outside the gene matches: 5. The germline V gene has CDR1 SGHDT and CDR2 YYEEEE. The CDR3 runs to 14 residues. The CDR3 spells CASSPDRGPYEQYF. CDR3 bases: TGTGCCAGCAGCCCAGACAGGGGGCCTTACGAGCAGTACTTC.

The J gene is TRBJ1-1, the V gene TRBV27, with D possibly TRBD1 on 6 matching bases. There are 14 residues in the CDR3. CDR1 is MNHEY and CDR2 is SMNVEV in the germline V gene (reference sequence). The germline V and J ends were trimmed by 3 bases and 5 bases, with 13 bases remaining between them. In nucleotides, the CDR3 is TGTGCCAGCAGTTTCCAGGGGCAAGGGACTGAAGCTTTCTTT. It encodes CASSFQGQGTEAFF.

CDR3 sequence: CASSLQGIGGYTF. The CDR3 nucleotides read TGTGCCAGCAGTCTACAGGGTATCGGTGGCTACACCTTC. The chain joins TRBV28 to TRBJ1-2, with D possibly being TRBD1 (6 bases). V was cut by 5 bases and J by 7 bases, with 14 bases left in between. Germline lookup yields CDR1 MDHEN and CDR2 SYDVKM. This CDR3 spans 13 amino acids.

The rearrangement joins TRBV7-2 to TRBJ2-3, with a possible D match to TRBD2 (5 bases). The V gene lost 1 base and the J gene lost 2 bases, with 10 bases spanning the gap. The CDR3 length is 15 residues. CDR1 and CDR2 (germline): SGHTA, FQGNSA. The CDR3 reads CASSLGGRDTDTQYF. The CDR3 nucleotides read TGTGCCAGCAGCTTAGGCGGACGGGACACAGATACGCAGTATTTT. The complete variable domain, with remaining parts taken from reference TRBV7-2 and TRBJ2-3, reads GAGVSQSPSNKVTEKGKDVELRCDPISGHTALYWYRQSLGQGLEFLIYFQGNSAPDKSGLPSDRFSAERTGGSVSTLTIQRTQQEDSAVYLCASSLGGRDTDTQYFGPGTRLTVL.

This chain joins TRBV28 and TRBJ1-5; D remains unclear. V was cut by 4 bases and J by 10 bases, with 11 bases left in between. Germline V gives CDR1 MDHEN, CDR2 SYDVKM. The CDR3 loop spans 12 amino acids. CDR3 protein: CASSSTTLPQHF. The CDR3 DNA sequence: TGTGCCAGCAGTTCCACCACCCTACCCCAGCATTTT.

The gene calls are TRBV5-4 and TRBJ2-5; 16 bases agree with TRBD2. The CDR3 covers 19 residues. CDR1 SGHNT and CDR2 YYREEE come from the germline V gene (reference sequence). After removal of 5 bases from V and 5 bases from J, the junction contained 15 bases not matched to a gene. The CDR3 DNA follows: TGTGCCAGCAGGGGGCTAGGGACTAGCGGGAGGGAAGGCGAGGAGACCCAGTACTTC. As protein: CASRGLGTSGREGEETQYF. Variable domain in full (rest from reference TRBV5-4 and TRBJ2-5): ETGVTQSPTHLIKTRGQQVTLRCSSQSGHNTVSWYQQALGQGPQFIFQYYREEENGRGNFPPRFSGLQFPNYSSELNVNALELDDSALYLCASRGLGTSGREGEETQYFGPGTRLLVL.

The gene calls are TRBV15 and TRBJ2-2; the match to TRBD1 covers 9 bases. CDR3 length equals 16 residues. Germline V lookup: CDR1 LNHNV, CDR2 YYDKDF (reference sequence). J lost 4 bases, V lost 5 bases, and 8 bases had no gene match. Written as DNA, the CDR3 is TGTGCCACCAGCCTACCGGGACAGGGTTTCACCGGGGAGCTGTTTTTT. Protein product: CATSLPGQGFTGELFF.

This rearrangement joins TRBV27 to TRBJ1-1; 9 bases align to TRBD1. J lost 11 bases, V lost 5 bases, and 9 bases had no gene match. The CDR3 is 13 amino acids. The germline CDR1 and CDR2 sequences are MNHEY and SMNVEV (reference sequence). The CDR3 sequence is CASSLGTGPGAFF. The CDR3 bases are TGTGCCAGCAGTCTAGGGACAGGGCCTGGGGCTTTCTTT.

The gene calls are TRBV5-4 and TRBJ2-7; tentatively, D is TRBD1 (5 bases). CDR1 and CDR2 from the germline V gene are SGHNT and YYREEE (reference sequence). The CDR3 is 16 residues long. With 2 bases removed from V and 3 bases from J, the gap between germline ends came to 18 bases. The CDR3 sequence: CASSLGSRAGYYEQYF. The CDR3 DNA reads TGTGCCAGCAGCTTAGGTTCCCGCGCAGGGTACTACGAGCAGTACTTC.

The V call is TRBV19, the J call TRBJ1-5, with D possibly TRBD1 on 6 matching bases. Trimming left V 10 bases short and J 7 bases short, with 17 bases between. In germline, CDR1 is LNHDA, CDR2 SQIVND (reference sequence). This CDR3 comprises 13 residues. The CDR3 loop is CATDTGQGQPQHF. CDR3 DNA sequence: TGTGCCACCGACACCGGGCAGGGGCAGCCCCAGCATTTT.

The chain carries TRBV7-2 and TRBJ2-1; 10 nucleotides align to TRBD2. The CDR3 totals 19 residues. Germline V CDR1 and CDR2: SGHTA, FQGNSA. V lost 2 bases, J lost 1 base, and 11 bases stayed unmatched. Written as DNA, the CDR3 is TGTGCCAGCAGCTTAACGCAGGGGGCAGCGGGAGGGTCCTACAATGAGCAGTTCTTC. It codes for CASSLTQGAAGGSYNEQFF.

The chain joins TRBV30 to TRBJ2-7; tentatively, D is TRBD1 (5 bases). The CDR3 runs to 12 residues. V was cut by 5 bases and J by 5 bases, with 13 bases left in between. CDR1 GTSNPN and CDR2 SVGIG come from the germline V gene (reference sequence). This CDR3 is CAWQRGSDEQYF. CDR3 DNA sequence: TGTGCCTGGCAAAGGGGAAGTGACGAGCAGTACTTC.

The chain's CDR3 is CASSSLAGVYNEQFF. The CDR3 coding sequence is TGTGCCAGCAGCTCCTTAGCGGGAGTCTACAATGAGCAGTTCTTC. The chain is built from TRBV5-6 and TRBJ2-1; TRBD2 aligns across 9 bases. The CDR3 loop spans 15 amino acids. The germline V gene encodes CDR1 SGHDT and CDR2 YYEEEE. J gave up 3 bases and V 3 bases, and 4 bases lay outside the gene matches. The full variable domain, its missing parts supplied by reference TRBV5-6 and TRBJ2-1, is DAGVTQSPTHLIKTRGQQVTLRCSPKSGHDTVSWYQQALGQGPQFIFQYYEEEERQRGNFPDRFSGHQFPNYSSELNVNALLLGDSALYLCASSSLAGVYNEQFFGPGTRLTVL.